The 29 T cell receptor beta chains in this list originate from one sample, sequenced in a study of blood T cell repertoires in COVID-19 (dated by TCRdb to 2020 to 2021). Preparation of the library involved the immunoSEQ multiplex PCR assay. This is the immuneACCESS table as TCRdb keeps it, with only in-frame sequences that have V and J called. A part of the clones is gone; compared with another copy, unresolved V genes explain less than half, and the rest is unexplained. The sample table shows 350,000 or so clones, and 80% to 90% are seen once. The ten largest clones add up to around 4% of the sample. The sample was PBMCs or T cells enriched from blood (not recorded which). These receptors originate from a woman in her forties with acute COVID-19.

Points on this clone: Other DNA sequences within the sample encode an identical CDR3. This chain connects TRBV18 to TRBJ1-4; TRBD1 aligns across 11 bases. This CDR3 spans 15 amino acids. V dropped 6 bases and J dropped 8; count of bases not matched to a gene: 8. Per germline, CDR1 KGHSH and CDR2 LQKENI. CDR3: CASSPTGQGAEKLFF. The DNA for the CDR3 is TGTGCCAGCTCCCCGACCGGACAGGGGGCCGAAAAACTGTTTTTT.

V gene TRBV6-2 or TRBV6-3 combines with J gene TRBJ2-7; maybe TRBD2 (6 bases). Germline lookup yields CDR1 MNHEY and CDR2 SVGEGT. The CDR3 runs 13 residues. Trimming stripped 5 bases from V and 5 bases from J, with 13 bases between. In DNA form, the CDR3 reads TGTGCCAGCAGTAGTGTCCGGGGGAACGAGCAGTACTTC. Translation: CASSSVRGNEQYF.

In regard to this clone: The same CDR3 also results from other DNA sequences found in this sample. The rearrangement joins TRBV5-1 to TRBJ1-6; TRBD1 aligns across 10 bases. Germline CDR1 and CDR2: SGHRS and YFSETQ. CDR3 length: 15 amino acids. V lost 0 bases and J lost 9; bases outside the gene matches: 3. CDR3 sequence (DNA): TGCGCCAGCAGCTTGGCGGGACAGGGGCGTTCACCCCTCCACTTT. It specifies CASSLAGQGRSPLHF.

The chain couples TRBV19 to TRBJ2-1; no definite D call. The V gene's germline CDR1 is LNHDA and CDR2 SQIVND (reference sequence). CDR3 size: 11 residues. V shed 8 bases and J shed 4 bases, with 6 bases lying between them. The CDR3 nucleotides read TGTGCCAGTCATACTTACAATGAGCAGTTCTTC. Its protein product is CASHTYNEQFF.

In DNA form, the CDR3 reads TGTGCCATCCCGCCGCGGGACTATGGCTACACCTTC. It codes for CAIPPRDYGYTF. The chain joins TRBV10-3 to TRBJ1-2; D remains ambiguous. Germline lookup yields CDR1 ENHRY and CDR2 SYGVKD. Trimming took off 8 bases at V and 3 bases at J, with 10 bases between the two ends. This CDR3 contains 12 residues.

The rearrangement uses TRBV9 and TRBJ2-1, with 8 positions matching TRBD2. This CDR3 has 15 residues. Looked up from germline, CDR1 is SGDLS and CDR2 is YYNGEE. Trimming at V came to 0 bases and at J to 4 bases, leaving 3 bases not matched to a gene. The CDR3: CASSVGTSKYNEQFF. In DNA form, the CDR3 reads TGTGCCAGCAGCGTAGGGACTAGCAAGTACAATGAGCAGTTCTTC.

The chain is built from TRBV9 and TRBJ2-5; 13 nucleotides match TRBD2. Unmatched junction bases numbered 4, after V lost 3 bases and J lost 5 bases. CDR3 length: 15 residues. Germline assignment: CDR1 SGDLS and CDR2 YYNGEE. The chain's CDR3 is CASSARTSGSETQYF. CDR3 sequence (DNA): TGTGCCAGCAGCGCCAGGACTAGCGGGAGTGAGACCCAGTACTTC.

The V call is TRBV6-5, the J call TRBJ1-1; D is unresolved. The CDR3 contains 14 residues. In germline, CDR1 is MNHEY, CDR2 SVGAGI. The ends were cut back, 2 bases at V and 1 base at J, with 8 bases in the middle. The CDR3 coding sequence is TGTGCCAGCAGTTACCTCGGAGCGAACACTGAAGCTTTCTTT. This translates into CASSYLGANTEAFF.

This CDR3 is CASSVRAGAGNTIYF. Here the CDR3 DNA reads TGTGCCAGCAGCGTACGGGCGGGGGCCGGAAACACCATATATTTT. The chain couples TRBV5-5 to TRBJ1-3; tentative D call: TRBD1 (6 bases). The CDR3 runs 15 residues. Trimming took off 4 bases at V and 4 bases at J, with 15 bases between the two ends. The germline V gene has CDR1 SGHKS and CDR2 YYEKEE (reference sequence).

The CDR3 nucleotides are TGTGCCAGCAGCGGGGGAGGGGTAGGGTCACCCCTCCACTTT. Translating it yields CASSGGGVGSPLHF. The chain carries TRBV7-3 and TRBJ1-6; tentative D call: TRBD1 (5 bases). This CDR3 region has 14 residues. V gave up 5 bases and J gave up 10 bases, with 15 bases separating them. Germline values: CDR1 SGHTA, CDR2 FQGTGA.

This clone was seen a single time. The chain joins TRBV28 to TRBJ1-2; 7 bases fit TRBD1. The length of the CDR3 is 15 residues. The V gene's germline CDR1 is MDHEN and CDR2 SYDVKM. V trimming: 5 bases; J trimming: 4 bases; junction bases outside the gene matches: 10. The CDR3 DNA sequence: TGTGCCAGCAGTCCTACCTTGACAGGGATCTATGGCTACACCTTC. It yields the protein CASSPTLTGIYGYTF.

The chain has TRBV5-6 and TRBJ1-2; TRBD1 might be the D (6 bases). V was pared by 4 bases and J by 2 bases, with 12 bases between. This CDR3 has 14 amino acids. Germline lookup yields CDR1 SGHDT and CDR2 YYEEEE. CDR3 loop: CASSREGVNYGYTF. The CDR3 DNA follows: TGTGCCAGCAGCCGGGAGGGGGTAAACTATGGCTACACCTTC. The full variable domain, completed using reference TRBV5-6 and TRBJ1-2, is DAGVTQSPTHLIKTRGQQVTLRCSPKSGHDTVSWYQQALGQGPQFIFQYYEEEERQRGNFPDRFSGHQFPNYSSELNVNALLLGDSALYLCASSREGVNYGYTFGSGTRLTVV.

This chain links TRBV10-3 with TRBJ2-5, with TRBD2 as a possible D gene (5 bases). V lost 6 bases, J lost 5 bases, and 16 bases lay in between. The CDR3 runs 14 residues. CDR1 ENHRY and CDR2 SYGVKD come from the germline V gene. CDR3 sequence reads: CAIRPTRASETQYF. The CDR3 nucleotides read TGTGCCATCAGGCCCACTAGGGCGTCTGAGACCCAGTACTTC.

This chain joins TRBV28 and TRBJ2-1, with D perhaps matching TRBD2 (6 bases). Germline V CDR1 and CDR2: MDHEN, SYDVKM. CDR3 size: 17 residues. Trimming shortened V by 2 bases and J by 5 bases, and 19 bases separated the two germline ends. CDR3 DNA sequence: TGTGCCAGCAGTTTACTATCCGGAGGGCCTGCCCACAATGAGCAGTTCTTC. Encoded protein: CASSLLSGGPAHNEQFF. The entire variable domain, with the rest obtained from reference TRBV28 and TRBJ2-1, is as follows: DVKVTQSSRYLVKRTGEKVFLECVQDMDHENMFWYRQDPGLGLRLIYFSYDVKMKEKGDIPEGYSVSREKKERFSLILESASTNQTSMYLCASSLLSGGPAHNEQFFGPGTRLTVL.

This clone was observed a single time. This chain links TRBV19 with TRBJ1-5; 9 bases agree with TRBD1. The germline gives CDR1 LNHDA, CDR2 SQIVND (reference sequence). This CDR3 comprises 15 residues. V lost 4 bases, J lost 6 bases, and 7 bases stayed unmatched. CDR3 residues: CASSSGQGLVQPQHF. Written as DNA, the CDR3 is TGTGCCAGTAGTAGTGGACAGGGGCTAGTTCAGCCCCAGCATTTT.

The chain couples TRBV9 to TRBJ2-1; 12 bases map to TRBD1. CDR1 and CDR2 (germline): SGDLS, YYNGEE. The CDR3 is made up of 19 amino acids. V was pared by 0 bases and J by 7 bases, with 14 bases of the junction left unmatched. DNA for the CDR3: TGTGCCAGCAGCGTAGCAGGGGGCGTGGGACAGGGGGCTCGGAATGAGCAGTTCTTC. It is translated as CASSVAGGVGQGARNEQFF.

The genes are TRBV7-2 and TRBJ1-5; 9 bases map to TRBD1. Trimming cost V 5 bases and J 2 bases; bases outside gene matches: 7. Germline CDR1 reads SGHTA; CDR2 reads FQGNSA. The CDR3 covers 16 residues. The CDR3, as DNA: TGTGCCAGCAGCCAAGGACAGGGGACGGGCAATCAGCCCCAGCATTTT. Translation: CASSQGQGTGNQPQHF.

The V and J genes are TRBV25-1 and TRBJ2-2; D is uncertain. V was clipped by 7 bases and J by 1 base, with 7 bases between them. The germline CDR1 and CDR2 sequences are MGHDK and SYGVNS. The CDR3 covers 13 residues. The DNA of the CDR3 is TGTGCCAGCACCCGACAGAACACCGGGGAGCTGTTTTTT. Its protein product is CASTRQNTGELFF.

The CDR3: CASTRDRADTGELFF. The CDR3 DNA reads TGTGCCAGCACTCGGGACAGGGCGGACACCGGGGAGCTGTTTTTT. The gene calls are TRBV7-8 and TRBJ2-2; TRBD1 agrees at 9 bases. V lost 7 bases, J lost 3 bases, and 6 bases stayed unmatched. The germline gives CDR1 SGHVS, CDR2 FQNEAQ. This CDR3 has 15 amino acids.

The chain recombines TRBV5-6 with TRBJ2-1; 10 positions agree with TRBD1. Germline V gene data show CDR1 as SGHDT and CDR2 as YYEEEE. The ends lost 4 bases at V and 5 bases at J; junction bases unmatched: 6. CDR3 length: 15 amino acids. The CDR3 is CASSPGTGANNEQFF. The CDR3 DNA reads TGTGCCAGCAGCCCGGGGACAGGGGCTAACAATGAGCAGTTCTTC.

V and J are TRBV5-5 and TRBJ1-1; the match to TRBD1 covers 8 bases. J was trimmed by 3 bases and V by 0 bases; bases with no gene match: 10. Germline V gene lookup returns CDR1 SGHKS and CDR2 YYEKEE (reference sequence). This CDR3 comprises 17 residues. The CDR3 DNA follows: TGTGCCAGCAGCTTGGATTTGGCCCAGGGGGCGGACACTGAAGCTTTCTTT. Translated: CASSLDLAQGADTEAFF.

The V gene is TRBV5-4, the J gene TRBJ2-4; D is possibly TRBD2 (6 bases). This CDR3 has 20 amino acids. The V end lost 2 bases, the J end lost 0 bases, and 24 bases lay between the germline ends. The germline V gene has CDR1 SGHNT and CDR2 YYREEE (reference sequence). The CDR3 spells CASSLGLPSFHSLAKNIQYF. The CDR3 coding sequence is TGTGCCAGCAGCTTAGGACTACCCAGCTTCCATTCCTTAGCCAAAAACATTCAGTACTTC.

The chain employs TRBV6-5 and TRBJ1-1; 8 bases fit TRBD1. The CDR3 runs 15 residues. CDR1 MNHEY and CDR2 SVGAGI come from the germline V gene. V lost 2 bases and J lost 4; bases outside the gene matches: 6. The CDR3 protein is CASSYNIDRGTEAFF. The CDR3 bases are TGTGCCAGCAGTTACAATATCGACAGGGGCACTGAAGCTTTCTTT.

The rearrangement uses TRBV11-2 and TRBJ1-2; 7 bases match TRBD1. Germline CDR1 reads SGHAT; CDR2 reads FQNNGV. The V segment lost 7 bases and the J segment 2 bases; nucleotides outside the gene matches: 7. The length of the CDR3 is 14 residues. The CDR3 DNA sequence: TGTGCCAGCACTCGGGACAGTCCCAACTATGGCTACACCTTC. Its translation is CASTRDSPNYGYTF.

V and J are TRBV27 and TRBJ1-2; D is undetermined. CDR1 and CDR2 (germline): MNHEY, SMNVEV (reference sequence). There are 12 residues in the CDR3. V was pared by 5 bases and J by 8 bases, with 12 bases between. The CDR3 loop reads CASSPGSAGYTF. In DNA, the CDR3 is TGTGCCAGCAGTCCAGGTTCGGCGGGCTACACCTTC.

The chain uses TRBV10-3 and TRBJ1-3; 10 bases agree with TRBD1. CDR1 is ENHRY and CDR2 is SYGVKD in the germline V gene. This CDR3 region has 16 residues. V lost 3 bases and J lost 4; bases outside the gene matches: 6. In DNA, the CDR3 is TGTGCCATCAGTGAATCGGGACAGGGGTTCGGAAACACCATATATTTT. Its translation: CAISESGQGFGNTIYF.

This chain's CDR3 is CASSLAISAGNEQFF. The DNA for the CDR3 is TGTGCCAGCAGCTTAGCTATATCTGCCGGGAATGAGCAGTTCTTC. The chain links TRBV7-2 to TRBJ2-1; no clear D. The CDR3 contains 15 residues. Germline CDR1 SGHTA, CDR2 FQGNSA. Trimming took 0 bases from V and 7 from J, leaving 13 bases between them.

The chain has TRBV18 and TRBJ1-2; 8 bases are a match to TRBD1. This CDR3 is built from 15 residues. Germline assignment: CDR1 KGHSH and CDR2 LQKENI. J lost 4 bases, V lost 4 bases, and 8 bases had no gene match. The CDR3 reads CASSRAGGEVYGYTF. The CDR3 nucleotides read TGTGCCAGCTCACGTGCAGGGGGCGAGGTCTATGGCTACACCTTC.

The chain links TRBV23-1 to TRBJ1-2, with 7 bases matching TRBD1. TRBV23-1 is sorted into the ORF group, with uncertain function. This CDR3 comprises 15 residues. Germline trimming cut 4 bases from V and 2 bases from J; bases unmatched to any gene: 7. The CDR3 nucleotides read TGCGCCAGCAGTCGAAAAAAACAGGGGAACTATGGCTACACCTTC. Its translation is CASSRKKQGNYGYTF.